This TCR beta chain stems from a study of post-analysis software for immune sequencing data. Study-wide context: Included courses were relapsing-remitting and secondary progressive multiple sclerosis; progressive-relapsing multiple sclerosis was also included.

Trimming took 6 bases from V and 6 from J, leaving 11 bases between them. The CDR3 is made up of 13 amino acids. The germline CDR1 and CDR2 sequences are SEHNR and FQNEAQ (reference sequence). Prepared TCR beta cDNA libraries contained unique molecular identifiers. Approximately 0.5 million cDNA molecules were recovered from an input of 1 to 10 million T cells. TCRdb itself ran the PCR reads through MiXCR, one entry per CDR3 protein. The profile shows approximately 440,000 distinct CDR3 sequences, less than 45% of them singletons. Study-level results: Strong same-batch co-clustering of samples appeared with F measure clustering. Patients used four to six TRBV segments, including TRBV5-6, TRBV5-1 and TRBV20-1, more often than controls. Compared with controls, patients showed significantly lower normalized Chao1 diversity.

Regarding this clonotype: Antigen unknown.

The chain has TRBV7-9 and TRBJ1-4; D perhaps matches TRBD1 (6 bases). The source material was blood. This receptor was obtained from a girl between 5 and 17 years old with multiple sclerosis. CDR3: CASRFAGDEKLFF. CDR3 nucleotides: TGTGCCAGCAGGTTTGCAGGGGATGAAAAACTGTTTTTT.